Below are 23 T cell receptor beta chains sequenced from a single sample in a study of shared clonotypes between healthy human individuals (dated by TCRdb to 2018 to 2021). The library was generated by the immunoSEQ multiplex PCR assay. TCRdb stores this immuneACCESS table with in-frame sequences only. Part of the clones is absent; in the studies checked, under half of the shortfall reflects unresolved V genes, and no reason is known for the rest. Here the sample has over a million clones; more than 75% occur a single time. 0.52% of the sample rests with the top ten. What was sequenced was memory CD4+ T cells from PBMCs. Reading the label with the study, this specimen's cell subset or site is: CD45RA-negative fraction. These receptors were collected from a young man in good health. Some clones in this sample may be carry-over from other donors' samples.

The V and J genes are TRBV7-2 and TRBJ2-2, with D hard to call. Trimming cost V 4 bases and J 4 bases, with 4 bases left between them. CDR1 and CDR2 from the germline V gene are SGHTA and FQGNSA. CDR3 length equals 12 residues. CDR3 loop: CASSYLTGELFF. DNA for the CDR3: TGTGCCAGCAGCTACCTCACCGGGGAGCTGTTTTTT.

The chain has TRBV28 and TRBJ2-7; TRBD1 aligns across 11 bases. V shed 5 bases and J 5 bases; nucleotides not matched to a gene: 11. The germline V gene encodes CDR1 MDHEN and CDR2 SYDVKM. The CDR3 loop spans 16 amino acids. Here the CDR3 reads CASSGQTGTGGHEQYF. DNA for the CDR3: TGTGCCAGCAGTGGCCAAACCGGGACAGGGGGACACGAGCAGTACTTC.

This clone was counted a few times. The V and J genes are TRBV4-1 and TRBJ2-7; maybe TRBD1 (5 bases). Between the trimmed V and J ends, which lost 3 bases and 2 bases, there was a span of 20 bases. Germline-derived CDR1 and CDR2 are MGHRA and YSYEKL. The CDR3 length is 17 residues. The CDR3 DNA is TGCGCCAGCAGCCACGCACTGGATCCCAGGGAAACCTACGAGCAGTACTTC. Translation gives CASSHALDPRETYEQYF.

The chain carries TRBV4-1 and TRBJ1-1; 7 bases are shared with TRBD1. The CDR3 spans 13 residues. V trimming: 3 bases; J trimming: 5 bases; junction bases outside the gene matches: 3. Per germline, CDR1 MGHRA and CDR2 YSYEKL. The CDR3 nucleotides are TGCGCCAGCAGCCACCAGGGGGGGACTGAAGCTTTCTTT. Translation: CASSHQGGTEAFF.

For the CDR3, the DNA is TGTGCCAGCAGTCGGCTCCTAGCGGGAGTCGAGACCCAGTACTTC. Its translation is CASSRLLAGVETQYF. The rearrangement links TRBV2 to TRBJ2-5; TRBD2 matches 10 bases. The CDR3 spans 15 residues. The J segment lost 5 bases and the V segment lost 5 bases, leaving 8 bases of the junction unmatched. Germline V lookup: CDR1 SNHLY, CDR2 FYNNEI.

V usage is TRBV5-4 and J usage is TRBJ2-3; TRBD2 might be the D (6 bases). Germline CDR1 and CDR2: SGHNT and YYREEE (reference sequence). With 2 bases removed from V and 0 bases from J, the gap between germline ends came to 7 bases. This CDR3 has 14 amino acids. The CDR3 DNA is TGTGCCAGCAGCTTCCTAGCGAGCACAGATACGCAGTATTTT. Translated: CASSFLASTDTQYF. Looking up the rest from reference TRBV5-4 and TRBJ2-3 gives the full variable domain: ETGVTQSPTHLIKTRGQQVTLRCSSQSGHNTVSWYQQALGQGPQFIFQYYREEENGRGNFPPRFSGLQFPNYSSELNVNALELDDSALYLCASSFLASTDTQYFGPGTRLTVL.

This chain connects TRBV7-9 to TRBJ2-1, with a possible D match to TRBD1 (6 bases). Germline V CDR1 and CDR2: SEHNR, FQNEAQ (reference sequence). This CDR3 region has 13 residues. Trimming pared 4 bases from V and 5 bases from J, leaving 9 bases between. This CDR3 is CASSYREHNEQFF. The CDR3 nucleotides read TGTGCCAGCAGCTACAGGGAGCACAATGAGCAGTTCTTC.

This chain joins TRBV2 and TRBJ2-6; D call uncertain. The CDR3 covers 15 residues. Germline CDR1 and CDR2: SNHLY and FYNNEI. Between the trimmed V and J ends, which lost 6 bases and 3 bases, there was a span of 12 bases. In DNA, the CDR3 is TGTGCCAGCAGCTACGGCCTAGGTGGGGCCAACGTCCTGACTTTC. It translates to CASSYGLGGANVLTF.

DNA for the CDR3: TGTGCCAGCACCGATGGACGGTGGGGGGGATATGGCTACACCTTC. Translating it yields CASTDGRWGGYGYTF. The rearrangement uses TRBV6-1 and TRBJ1-2; tentatively, D is TRBD1 (5 bases). V dropped 7 bases and J dropped 5 bases, with 20 bases sitting between them. The CDR3 consists of 15 residues. From germline, CDR1 is MNHNS and CDR2 SASEGT.

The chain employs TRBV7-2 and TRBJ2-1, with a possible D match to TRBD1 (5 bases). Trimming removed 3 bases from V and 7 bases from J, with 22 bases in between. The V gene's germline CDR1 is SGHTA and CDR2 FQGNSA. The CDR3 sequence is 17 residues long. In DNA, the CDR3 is TGTGCCAGCAGCTTTTTGGGGCTAGAAAAGGGTCGGAATGAGCAGTTCTTC. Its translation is CASSFLGLEKGRNEQFF.

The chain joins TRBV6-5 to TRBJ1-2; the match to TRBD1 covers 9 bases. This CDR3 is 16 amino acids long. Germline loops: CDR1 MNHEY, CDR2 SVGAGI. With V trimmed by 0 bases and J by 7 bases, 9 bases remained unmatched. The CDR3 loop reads CASSYSGTGNLGGYTF. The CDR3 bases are TGTGCCAGCAGTTACTCGGGGACAGGGAATCTGGGTGGCTACACCTTC.

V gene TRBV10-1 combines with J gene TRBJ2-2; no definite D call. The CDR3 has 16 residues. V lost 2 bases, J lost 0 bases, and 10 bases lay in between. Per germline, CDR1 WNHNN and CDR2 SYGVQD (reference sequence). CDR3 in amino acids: CASSEGFPANTGELFF. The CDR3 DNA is TGCGCCAGCAGTGAGGGGTTTCCCGCGAACACCGGGGAGCTGTTTTTT.

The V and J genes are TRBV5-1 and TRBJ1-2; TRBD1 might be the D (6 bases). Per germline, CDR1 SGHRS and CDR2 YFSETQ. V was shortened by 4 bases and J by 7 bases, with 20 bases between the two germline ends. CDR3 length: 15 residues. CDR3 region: CASSDQTPGAGGYTF. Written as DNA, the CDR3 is TGCGCCAGCAGCGACCAAACCCCGGGGGCGGGTGGCTACACCTTC.

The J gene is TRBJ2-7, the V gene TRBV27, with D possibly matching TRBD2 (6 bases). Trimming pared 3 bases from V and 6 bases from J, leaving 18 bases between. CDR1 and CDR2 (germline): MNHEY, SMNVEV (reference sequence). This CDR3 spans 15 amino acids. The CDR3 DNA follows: TGTGCCAGCAGTTTTCGACTCGGGGGTCCAGGCGAGCAGTACTTC. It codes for CASSFRLGGPGEQYF.

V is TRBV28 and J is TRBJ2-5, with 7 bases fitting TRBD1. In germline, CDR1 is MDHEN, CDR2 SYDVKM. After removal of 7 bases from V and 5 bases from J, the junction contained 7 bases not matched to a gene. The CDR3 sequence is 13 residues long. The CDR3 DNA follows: TGTGCCAGCACAAAACAGGGGACGGAGACCCAGTACTTC. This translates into CASTKQGTETQYF.

The CDR3 protein is CASSLADREKLFF. CDR3 nucleotide sequence: TGTGCCAGCAGCTTAGCCGACAGGGAAAAACTGTTTTTT. The rearrangement joins TRBV7-3 to TRBJ1-4; possible D gene TRBD1, 6 bases. CDR1 is SGHTA and CDR2 is FQGTGA in the germline V gene. This CDR3 contains 13 residues. V lost 2 bases and J lost 8, with 9 bases in between.

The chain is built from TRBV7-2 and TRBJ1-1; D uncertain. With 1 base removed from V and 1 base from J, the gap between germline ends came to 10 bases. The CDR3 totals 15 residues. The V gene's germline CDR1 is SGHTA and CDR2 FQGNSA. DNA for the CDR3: TGTGCCAGCAGCTTAGACTACAGCTCGAACACTGAAGCTTTCTTT. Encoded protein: CASSLDYSSNTEAFF.

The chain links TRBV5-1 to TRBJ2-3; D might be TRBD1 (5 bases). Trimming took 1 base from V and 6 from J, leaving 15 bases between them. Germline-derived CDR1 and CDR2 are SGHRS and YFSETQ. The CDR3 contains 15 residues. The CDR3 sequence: CASSLTGPLVDTQYF. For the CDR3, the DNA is TGCGCCAGCAGCTTGACAGGCCCATTGGTGGATACGCAGTATTTT.

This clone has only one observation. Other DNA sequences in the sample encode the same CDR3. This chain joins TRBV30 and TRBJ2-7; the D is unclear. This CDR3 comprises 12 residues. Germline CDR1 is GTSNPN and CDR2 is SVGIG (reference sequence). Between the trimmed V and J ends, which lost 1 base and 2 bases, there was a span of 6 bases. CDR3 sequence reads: CAWSGLTYEQYF. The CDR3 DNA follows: TGTGCCTGGAGTGGGCTTACCTACGAGCAGTACTTC.

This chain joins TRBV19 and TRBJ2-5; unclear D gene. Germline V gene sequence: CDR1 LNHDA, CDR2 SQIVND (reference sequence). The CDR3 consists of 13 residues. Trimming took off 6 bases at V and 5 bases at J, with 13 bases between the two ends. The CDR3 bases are TGTGCCAGTAGCCGCATGAGGAGTGAGACCCAGTACTTC. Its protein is CASSRMRSETQYF.

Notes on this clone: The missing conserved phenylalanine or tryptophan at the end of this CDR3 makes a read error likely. DNA for the CDR3: TGTGCCAGCAGGAGAGACGCCCGGATTGGCCCCCTCCACCTT. Protein sequence: CASRRDARIGPLHL. The chain employs TRBV6-1 and TRBJ1-6; D is undetermined. This CDR3 comprises 14 residues. V was clipped by 6 bases and J by 13 bases, with 19 bases between them. CDR1 is MNHNS, CDR2 SASEGT, per germline.

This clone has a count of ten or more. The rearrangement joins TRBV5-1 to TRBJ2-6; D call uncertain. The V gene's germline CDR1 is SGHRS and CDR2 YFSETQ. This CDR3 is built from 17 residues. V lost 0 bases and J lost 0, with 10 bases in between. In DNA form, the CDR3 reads TGCGCCAGCAGCTTGGCCTCACAGCTCTCTGGGGCCAACGTCCTGACTTTC. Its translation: CASSLASQLSGANVLTF.

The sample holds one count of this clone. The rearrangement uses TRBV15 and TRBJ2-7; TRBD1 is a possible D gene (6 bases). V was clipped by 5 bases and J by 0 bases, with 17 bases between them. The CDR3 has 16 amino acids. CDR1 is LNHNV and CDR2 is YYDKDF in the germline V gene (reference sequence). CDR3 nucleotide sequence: TGTGCCACCAGCCCCCGAATGGACAGTCTCTCCTACGAGCAGTACTTC. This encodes CATSPRMDSLSYEQYF.